The clone carrying this T cell receptor beta chain was seen a single time. These data belong to a study of CD8+ T cells in alopecia areata. Germline-derived CDR1 and CDR2 are MNHEY and SVGAGI. The CDR3 is made up of 13 amino acids. The V gene lost 7 bases and the J gene lost 1 base, with 10 bases spanning the gap. Reverse transcription of extracted RNA yielded cDNA, which provided the sequencing template. Method: immunoSEQ multiplex PCR; TCRdb's copy keeps in-frame clones and lacks some. The data show roughly 59,000 clones, with about half seen just once and roughly 15% held by the top ten. Sequencing used CD8+ T cells sorted from blood, obtained at week 0. The source is a human donor with alopecia areata. The gene calls are TRBV6-5 and TRBJ1-1; D is ambiguous. This CDR3 is CASMVVQNTEAFF. The CDR3 DNA is TGTGCCAGCATGGTTGTCCAGAACACTGAAGCTTTCTTT.